Below are 11 T cell receptor beta chains sequenced from a single sample in a study of OX40 agonist ivuxolimab in advanced cancers. The protocol was immunoSEQ multiplex PCR, while the TCRdb copy is restricted to in-frame clones and leaves out a portion. The sample consists of about 100,000 clones, approximately 90% of them appearing once. The source material was CD4+ or CD8+ T cells sorted from blood, sampled in a trial of the OX40 agonist ivuxolimab. The receptors come from an adult with an advanced solid tumor such as melanoma, head and neck, liver or kidney cancer.

The chain recombines TRBV30 with TRBJ1-1, with a tentative D call TRBD1 (6 bases). The CDR3 length is 14 residues. The ends were cut back, 3 bases at V and 6 bases at J, with 17 bases in the middle. In germline, CDR1 is GTSNPN, CDR2 SVGIG (reference sequence). This CDR3 reads CAWRGGGSGSEAFF. In nucleotides, the CDR3 is TGTGCCTGGAGAGGGGGGGGTTCGGGATCTGAAGCTTTCTTT.

This sequence joins TRBV5-1 and TRBJ1-1; the D is unclear. With 0 bases removed from V and 5 bases from J, the gap between germline ends came to 11 bases. This CDR3 is 14 amino acids long. Germline V gene data show CDR1 as SGHRS and CDR2 as YFSETQ. The CDR3 here is CASSLVSGPTEAFF. The CDR3 DNA reads TGCGCCAGCAGCTTGGTAAGTGGCCCTACTGAAGCTTTCTTT.

This chain connects TRBV28 to TRBJ2-3; no definite D call. This CDR3 spans 12 amino acids. Per the germline V gene, CDR1 is MDHEN and CDR2 is SYDVKM. Between the trimmed V and J ends, which lost 7 bases and 6 bases, there was a span of 11 bases. CDR3 sequence (DNA): TGTGCCAGCAAGGAAGCAACGGATACGCAGTATTTT. It codes for CASKEATDTQYF.

The rearrangement links TRBV5-1 to TRBJ2-7, with 9 bases that match TRBD1. Germline lookup yields CDR1 SGHRS and CDR2 YFSETQ. CDR3 length: 15 amino acids. V shed 0 bases, J shed 3 bases, and the junction held 4 bases outside the gene matches. The DNA of the CDR3 is TGCGCCAGCAGCTTGGTGGGACAGGGTAACTACGAGCAGTACTTC. Translating gives CASSLVGQGNYEQYF. The full variable domain, rest sourced from reference TRBV5-1 and TRBJ2-7, is KAGVTQTPRYLIKTRGQQVTLSCSPISGHRSVSWYQQTPGQGLQFLFEYFSETQRNKGNFPGRFSGRQFSNSRSEMNVSTLELGDSALYLCASSLVGQGNYEQYFGPGTRLTVT.

The chain joins TRBV7-2 to TRBJ2-2; 9 bases agree with TRBD2. CDR3 length: 14 amino acids. J was trimmed by 7 bases and V by 5 bases; bases with no gene match: 5. Germline loops: CDR1 SGHTA, CDR2 FQGNSA. In DNA, the CDR3 is TGTGCCAGCAGCCGAGCGGGGGGAGTCGGGGAGCTGTTTTTT. The encoded protein is CASSRAGGVGELFF.

CDR3 region: CASSLALGPYEQYF. The DNA for the CDR3 is TGTGCCAGCAGCTTAGCGCTAGGTCCCTACGAGCAGTACTTC. This chain joins TRBV7-8 and TRBJ2-7; D call uncertain. V was pared by 0 bases and J by 2 bases, with 8 bases between. Germline V gives CDR1 SGHVS, CDR2 FQNEAQ. The CDR3 has 14 amino acids.

The genes are TRBV5-1 and TRBJ2-1; D remains ambiguous. CDR3 length equals 13 residues. CDR1 SGHRS and CDR2 YFSETQ come from the germline V gene. The V and J ends lost 2 bases and 5 bases respectively, with 8 bases between them. CDR3 in amino acids: CASSFSNNNEQFF. The CDR3 bases are TGCGCCAGCAGCTTCTCCAACAACAATGAGCAGTTCTTC.

This chain links TRBV6-1 with TRBJ2-5, with D possibly matching TRBD1 (6 bases). CDR3 size: 13 residues. Germline CDR1 and CDR2: MNHNS and SASEGT. V lost 4 bases and J lost 2, with 8 bases in between. The CDR3 nucleotides are TGTGCCAGCAGTGCTGGACAGCAAGAGACCCAGTACTTC. Amino acid sequence: CASSAGQQETQYF.

The J gene is TRBJ1-1, the V gene TRBV7-8; D unclear. The CDR3 extends over 16 amino acids. V lost 6 bases and J lost 1, with 18 bases in between. Germline V gene sequence: CDR1 SGHVS, CDR2 FQNEAQ. CDR3 nucleotides: TGTGCCAGCAGAAATAGCCTGGGATCGAGGAACACTGAAGCTTTCTTT. Protein product: CASRNSLGSRNTEAFF.

This chain connects TRBV18 to TRBJ1-6; 8 bases fit TRBD1. The CDR3 runs 15 residues. The junction had 5 bases not matched to a gene; V was cut back by 3 bases and J by 7 bases. CDR1 and CDR2 from the germline V gene are KGHSH and LQKENI. The CDR3 region has the DNA TGTGCCAGCTCACCCGACCGACAGGGGAATTCACCCCTCCACTTT. Encoded protein: CASSPDRQGNSPLHF. Using reference TRBV18 and TRBJ1-6 for the parts outside the CDR3, the full variable domain is NAGVMQNPRHLVRRRGQEARLRCSPMKGHSHVYWYRQLPEEGLKFMVYLQKENIIDESGMPKERFSAEFPKEGPSILRIQQVVRGDSAAYFCASSPDRQGNSPLHFGNGTRLTVT.

The chain recombines TRBV5-4 with TRBJ2-1; 7 bases fit TRBD2. The CDR3 consists of 16 residues. Losses at the gene ends were 3 bases for V and 5 bases for J; bases not matched to a gene: 11. Germline CDR1 and CDR2: SGHNT and YYREEE (reference sequence). CDR3 nucleotide sequence: TGTGCCAGCAGCTCCCCCTCTGCGGGGGTTAACAATGAGCAGTTCTTC. As protein: CASSSPSAGVNNEQFF.